A selection of T cell receptor beta chains follows, all from one sample in a study of shared clonotypes between healthy human individuals. Assay used: immunoSEQ multiplex PCR; TCRdb lists only in-frame clones, some missing. There are roughly 700,000 clones in the sample; roughly 70% occur only once, and over 1.5% lies in the top ten. The material sequenced was memory CD4+ T cells sorted from blood. The source is a woman aged 30 to 39 in good health. CDR3s include the opening cysteine and the closing phenylalanine or tryptophan. A D gene is named only where the DNA matches it firmly. Expanded clones are given a class, and other clones once, few, many or no size at all.

clone size	V gene	D gene	J gene	CDR3 protein	CDR3 DNA
-	TRBV2	TRBD1	TRBJ2-7	CASISQGGGEQYF	TGTGCCAGCATTTCACAGGGGGGCGGCGAGCAGTACTTC
-	TRBV5-1	TRBD1	TRBJ2-3	CASSPGQGAVDTQYF	TGCGCCAGCAGCCCGGGACAGGGGGCGGTAGATACGCAGTATTTT
many	TRBV9	-	TRBJ1-1	CASSSETEAFF	TGTGCCAGCAGTTCAGAGACTGAAGCTTTCTTT
-	TRBV7-2	-	TRBJ2-3	CASSLYSTDTQYF	TGTGCCAGCAGCTTATACAGCACAGATACGCAGTATTTT
-	TRBV5-1	TRBD1	TRBJ2-2	CASSRGPGTGVTGELFF	TGCGCCAGCAGCAGGGGGCCCGGGACAGGGGTCACCGGGGAGCTGTTTTTT
-	TRBV4-1	-	TRBJ2-1	CASNRDWTYNEQFF	TGCGCCAGCAACCGGGACTGGACCTACAATGAGCAGTTCTTC
-	TRBV19	-	TRBJ2-1	CASSPLGREAYNEQFF	TGTGCCAGTAGTCCCCTCGGACGGGAAGCCTACAATGAGCAGTTCTTC
once	TRBV6-4	-	TRBJ2-7	CASSDSIPLFSYEQYF	TGTGCCAGCAGTGACTCAATTCCACTTTTCTCCTACGAGCAGTACTTC
few	TRBV7-2	-	TRBJ2-7	CASSLNRADGQYF	TGTGCCAGCAGCTTAAACAGGGCGGATGGGCAGTACTTC
-	TRBV6-6	TRBD1	TRBJ2-3	CASSYLDREDTQYF	TGTGCCAGCAGTTACCTTGACAGGGAAGATACGCAGTATTTT
-	TRBV6-6	TRBD1	TRBJ1-5	CASTERDRGNQPQHF	TGTGCCAGCACCGAACGGGACAGGGGGAATCAGCCCCAGCATTTT
-	TRBV7-2	-	TRBJ1-2	CASSLTRSGTLNYGYTF	TGTGCCAGCAGCTTAACCCGCTCCGGGACACTTAACTATGGCTACACCTTC
once	TRBV10-3	TRBD2	TRBJ2-7	CAISESTSAGLEQYF	TGTGCCATCAGTGAGTCGACTAGCGCCGGGCTCGAGCAGTACTTC
-	TRBV2	TRBD1	TRBJ2-5	CASSEGETGARRTQYF	TGTGCCAGCAGTGAAGGGGAGACAGGGGCCCGGAGGACCCAGTACTTC
-	TRBV18	-	TRBJ1-4	CASSPQAGAEKLFF	TGTGCCAGCTCACCACAGGCAGGGGCTGAAAAACTGTTTTTT
few	TRBV10-3	TRBD2	TRBJ2-7	CAISEVSGSQGYEQYF	TGTGCCATCAGTGAGGTTAGCGGGAGCCAGGGCTACGAGCAGTACTTC
-	TRBV2	-	TRBJ2-1	CASLGVGNEQFF	TGTGCCAGCCTGGGGGTTGGCAATGAGCAGTTCTTC
once	TRBV4-1	-	TRBJ2-3	CASREGFSTDTQYF	TGCGCCAGCAGAGAGGGTTTTAGCACAGATACGCAGTATTTT
-	TRBV11-2	-	TRBJ1-6	CASSLDHTSPLHF	TGTGCCAGCAGCTTAGATCACACTTCACCCCTCCACTTT
-	TRBV2	-	TRBJ2-5	CASRGSGETQYF	TGTGCCAGCAGGGGGTCGGGCGAGACCCAGTACTTC
-	TRBV5-4	-	TRBJ2-3	CASSLGPGRGQTDTQYF	TGTGCCAGCAGCTTGGGTCCAGGGCGGGGCCAGACAGATACGCAGTATTTT
few	TRBV6-1	-	TRBJ2-7	CASSDKGRFGDLQYF	TGTGCCAGCAGTGACAAGGGGAGGTTTGGAGACTTGCAGTACTTC
once	TRBV18	-	TRBJ2-1	CASSPSESSYNEQFF	TGTGCCAGCTCACCAAGCGAGAGCTCCTACAATGAGCAGTTCTTC
-	TRBV14	-	TRBJ2-3	CASSQGGLFDTQYF	TGTGCCAGCAGCCAAGGGGGCCTCTTCGATACGCAGTATTTT
-	TRBV6-6	-	TRBJ2-1	CASTSPTGEDEQFF	TGTGCCAGCACCTCCCCCACAGGGGAGGATGAGCAGTTCTTC
-	TRBV2	-	TRBJ1-3	CASSVLGLTSSGNTIYF	TGTGCCAGCAGTGTTCTGGGCCTAACAAGCTCTGGAAACACCATATATTTT
-	TRBV7-3	-	TRBJ2-1	CASSLTHSNNEQFF	TGTGCCAGCAGCTTAACGCACTCCAACAATGAGCAGTTCTTC
-	TRBV6-5	-	TRBJ1-5	CASSPRFSQPQHF	TGTGCCAGCAGTCCGCGTTTTAGCCAGCCCCAGCATTTT
-	TRBV6-4	-	TRBJ2-1	CASRSKEKKRGGSYNEQFF	TGTGCCAGCAGGAGTAAGGAGAAGAAGAGGGGCGGCTCCTACAATGAGCAGTTCTTC
few	TRBV5-6	-	TRBJ2-1	CASSDLAADDNEQFF	TGTGCCAGCAGTGACCTAGCTGCGGACGACAATGAGCAGTTCTTC
-	TRBV6-6	-	TRBJ1-1	CASSYSAQSNTEAFF	TGTGCCAGCAGTTACTCGGCGCAGTCGAACACTGAAGCTTTCTTT
many	TRBV6-6	-	TRBJ1-1	CASSYPPGTEAFF	TGTGCCAGCAGTTACCCCCCAGGCACTGAAGCTTTCTTT
once	TRBV7-8	-	TRBJ2-5	CASSLFHGTPVEETQYF	TGTGCCAGCAGCTTGTTTCACGGGACCCCTGTGGAAGAGACCCAGTACTTC
-	TRBV7-2	TRBD1	TRBJ1-1	CASSPRQGTGTEAFF	TGTGCCAGCAGCCCGAGACAGGGGACGGGGACTGAAGCTTTCTTT
few	TRBV2	TRBD1	TRBJ2-1	CASVTGTADNEQFF	TGTGCCAGCGTTACCGGGACAGCTGACAATGAGCAGTTCTTC
-	TRBV7-8	-	TRBJ2-7	CASSLDSRESTPGEQYF	TGTGCCAGCAGCTTAGACTCCCGCGAGTCCACCCCGGGCGAGCAGTACTTC
-	TRBV6-5	-	TRBJ1-2	CASSYSNRGGYTF	TGTGCCAGCAGTTACTCCAACAGAGGGGGCTACACCTTC
-	TRBV27	TRBD1	TRBJ2-7	CASSSPGQGGEQYF	TGTGCCAGCAGTTCCCCGGGACAGGGCGGCGAGCAGTACTTC
many	TRBV7-9	TRBD1	TRBJ1-2	CASSFRDRGRESGYTF	TGTGCCAGCAGCTTTAGGGACAGGGGGCGCGAAAGTGGCTACACCTTC
few	TRBV19	-	TRBJ1-2	CASRDGTFTHGYTF	TGTGCCAGTAGAGACGGGACTTTCACCCATGGCTACACCTTC
once	TRBV19	-	TRBJ1-1	CASSAAGGNTEAFF	TGTGCCAGTAGCGCAGCGGGGGGGAACACTGAAGCTTTCTTT
once	TRBV29-1	TRBD1	TRBJ1-2	CSVEEGQGAGGYTF	TGCAGCGTTGAAGAAGGACAGGGGGCGGGTGGCTACACCTTC
-	TRBV5-8	-	TRBJ2-2	CASSLGHANTGELFF	TGTGCCAGCAGCTTGGGGCACGCGAACACCGGGGAGCTGTTTTTT
-	TRBV2	TRBD2	TRBJ2-1	CASRLGRTSVRLRQFF	TGTGCCAGCAGGTTGGGCCGGACTAGCGTCAGACTTAGGCAGTTCTTC
few	TRBV25-1	-	TRBJ1-6	CASRGPNSPLHF	TGTGCCTCCCGGGGTCCAAATTCACCCCTCCACTTT
-	TRBV7-6	-	TRBJ2-1	CASSLQHPLEQFF	TGTGCCAGCAGCTTACAGCACCCGCTGGAGCAGTTCTTC
-	TRBV5-1	-	TRBJ1-2	CASSLGRWGGYRGYTF	TGCGCCAGCAGCTTGGGTCGTTGGGGAGGATATCGTGGCTACACCTTC
-	TRBV2	TRBD1	TRBJ2-7	CASRTGTVYYEQYF	TGTGCCAGCAGAACTGGGACAGTATACTACGAGCAGTACTTC
many	TRBV5-1	TRBD1	TRBJ2-2	CASSLGDRRVSGGELFF	TGCGCCAGCAGCTTGGGGGACAGGAGGGTATCCGGCGGGGAGCTGTTTTTT
-	TRBV28	-	TRBJ2-2	CASSLRRPGELFF	TGTGCCAGCAGTTTGCGTCGACCCGGGGAGCTGTTTTTT
-	TRBV19	TRBD1	TRBJ2-5	CASSPRQGVMGQETQYF	TGTGCCAGTAGTCCGCGACAGGGGGTAATGGGTCAAGAGACCCAGTACTTC
-	TRBV28	-	TRBJ2-6	CASSSRMPKNQHSGANVLTF	TGTGCCAGCAGTTCCAGGATGCCCAAAAACCAACACTCTGGGGCCAACGTCCTGACTTTC
once	TRBV6-1	-	TRBJ1-5	CASSEAAGDQPQHF	TGTGCCAGCAGTGAAGCGGCCGGCGATCAGCCCCAGCATTTT